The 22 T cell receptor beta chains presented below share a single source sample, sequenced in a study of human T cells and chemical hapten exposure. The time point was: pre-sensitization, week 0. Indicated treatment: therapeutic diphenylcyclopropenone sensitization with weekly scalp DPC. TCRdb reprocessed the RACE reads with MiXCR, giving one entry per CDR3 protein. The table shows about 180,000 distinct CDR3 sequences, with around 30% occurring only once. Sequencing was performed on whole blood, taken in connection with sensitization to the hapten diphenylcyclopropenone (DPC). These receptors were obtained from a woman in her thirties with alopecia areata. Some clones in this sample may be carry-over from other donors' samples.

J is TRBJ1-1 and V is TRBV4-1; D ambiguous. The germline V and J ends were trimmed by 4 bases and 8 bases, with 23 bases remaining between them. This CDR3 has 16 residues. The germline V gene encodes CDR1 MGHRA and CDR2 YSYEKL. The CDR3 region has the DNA TGCGCCAGCAGCCCTCCTGGGTGGCAGGCCCGTCCCGAAGCTTTCTTT. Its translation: CASSPPGWQARPEAFF.

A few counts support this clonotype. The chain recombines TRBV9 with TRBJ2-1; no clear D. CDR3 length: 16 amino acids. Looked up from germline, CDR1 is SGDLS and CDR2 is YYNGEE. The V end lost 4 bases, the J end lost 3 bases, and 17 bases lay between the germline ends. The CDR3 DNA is TGTGCCAGCAGCAAATCCGACTTAGTAGGCTACAATGAGCAGTTCTTC. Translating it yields CASSKSDLVGYNEQFF.

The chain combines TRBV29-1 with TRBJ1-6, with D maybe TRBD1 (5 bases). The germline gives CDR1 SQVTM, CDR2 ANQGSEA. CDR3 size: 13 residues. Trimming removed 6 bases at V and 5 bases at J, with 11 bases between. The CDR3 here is CSVRAGHNSPLHF. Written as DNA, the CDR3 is TGCAGCGTGAGGGCGGGACATAATTCACCCCTCCACTTT. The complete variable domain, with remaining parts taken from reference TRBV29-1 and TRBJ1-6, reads SAVISQKPSRDICQRGTSLTIQCQVDSQVTMMFWYRQQPGQSLTLIATANQGSEATYESGFVIDKFPISRPNLTFSTLTVSNMSPEDSSIYLCSVRAGHNSPLHFGNGTRLTVT.

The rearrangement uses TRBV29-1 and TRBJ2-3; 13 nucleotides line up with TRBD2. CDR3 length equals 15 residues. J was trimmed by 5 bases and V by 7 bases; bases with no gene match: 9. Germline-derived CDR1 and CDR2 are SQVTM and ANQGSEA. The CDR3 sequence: CSAGTSGEGRDTQYF. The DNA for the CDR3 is TGCAGCGCAGGGACTAGCGGGGAAGGACGAGATACGCAGTATTTT.

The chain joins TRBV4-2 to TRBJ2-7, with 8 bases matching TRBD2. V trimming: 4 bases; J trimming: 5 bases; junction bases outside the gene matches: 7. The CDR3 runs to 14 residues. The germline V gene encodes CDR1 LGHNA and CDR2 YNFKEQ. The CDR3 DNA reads TGTGCCAGCAGCCCAGCGGGGGCTGGGGACGAGCAGTACTTC. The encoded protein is CASSPAGAGDEQYF.

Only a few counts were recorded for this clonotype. The CDR3 DNA follows: TGCAGCGTTTCGGTCTGGGACAACCAAGAGACCCAGTACTTC. Protein product: CSVSVWDNQETQYF. The chain couples TRBV29-1 to TRBJ2-5, with D perhaps TRBD1 (6 bases). Germline V gives CDR1 SQVTM, CDR2 ANQGSEA. Deletions cut 5 bases from V and 0 bases from J, with 13 bases between. This CDR3 has 14 residues.

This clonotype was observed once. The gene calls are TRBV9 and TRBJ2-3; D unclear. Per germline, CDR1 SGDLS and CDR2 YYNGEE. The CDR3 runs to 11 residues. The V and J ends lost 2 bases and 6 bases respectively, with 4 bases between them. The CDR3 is CASSVADTQYF. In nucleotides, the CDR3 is TGTGCCAGCAGCGTGGCGGATACGCAGTATTTT. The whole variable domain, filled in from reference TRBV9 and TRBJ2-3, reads DSGVTQTPKHLITATGQRVTLRCSPRSGDLSVYWYQQSLDQGLQFLIQYYNGEERAKGNILERFSAQQFPDLHSELNLSSLELGDSALYFCASSVADTQYFGPGTRLTVL.

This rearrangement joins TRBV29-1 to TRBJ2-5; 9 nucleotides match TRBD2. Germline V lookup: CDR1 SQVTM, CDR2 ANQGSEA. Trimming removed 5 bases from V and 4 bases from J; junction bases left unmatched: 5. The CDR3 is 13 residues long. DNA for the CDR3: TGCAGCGTTCAAGCGGGGGGCAGAGAGACCCAGTACTTC. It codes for CSVQAGGRETQYF.

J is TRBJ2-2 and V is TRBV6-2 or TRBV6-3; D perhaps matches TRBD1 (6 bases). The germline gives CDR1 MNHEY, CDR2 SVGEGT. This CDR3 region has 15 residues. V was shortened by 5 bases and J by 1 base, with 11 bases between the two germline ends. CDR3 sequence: CASSKTGMNTGELFF. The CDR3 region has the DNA TGTGCCAGCAGTAAAACAGGGATGAACACCGGGGAGCTGTTTTTT.

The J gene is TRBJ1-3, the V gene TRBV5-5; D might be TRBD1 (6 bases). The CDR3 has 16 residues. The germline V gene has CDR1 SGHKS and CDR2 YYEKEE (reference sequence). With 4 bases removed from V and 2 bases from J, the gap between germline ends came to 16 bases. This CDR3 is CASSGGDGGPGNTIYF. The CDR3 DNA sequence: TGTGCCAGCAGCGGGGGCGATGGGGGGCCTGGAAACACCATATATTTT.

The CDR3 loop is CASSWDGIYGYTF. In DNA form, the CDR3 reads TGTGCCAGCAGTTGGGACGGAATCTATGGCTACACCTTC. V is TRBV3-1 and J is TRBJ1-2; weak D call: TRBD1 (5 bases). V was cut by 6 bases and J by 4 bases, with 12 bases left in between. Germline CDR1 reads LGHDT; CDR2 reads YNNKEL (reference sequence). The length of the CDR3 is 13 residues.

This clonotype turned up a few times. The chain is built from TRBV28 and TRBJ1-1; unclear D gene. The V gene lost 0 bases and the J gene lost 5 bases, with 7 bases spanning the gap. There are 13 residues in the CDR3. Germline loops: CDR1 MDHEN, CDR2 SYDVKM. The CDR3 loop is CASSLWRDTEAFF. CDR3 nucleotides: TGTGCCAGCAGTTTATGGAGGGATACTGAAGCTTTCTTT.

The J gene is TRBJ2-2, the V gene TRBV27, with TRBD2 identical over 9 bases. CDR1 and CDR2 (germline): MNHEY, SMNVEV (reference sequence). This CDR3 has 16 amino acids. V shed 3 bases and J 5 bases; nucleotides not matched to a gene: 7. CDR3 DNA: TGTGCCAGCAGTTTGTTCGCGGGGGGGCCAACCGGGGAGCTGTTTTTT. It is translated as CASSLFAGGPTGELFF.

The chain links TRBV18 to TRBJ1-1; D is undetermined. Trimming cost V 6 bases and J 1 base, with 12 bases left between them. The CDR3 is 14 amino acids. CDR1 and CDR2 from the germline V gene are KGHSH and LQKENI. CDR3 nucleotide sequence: TGTGCCAGCTCCCGGCAGGACCAGAACACTGAAGCTTTCTTT. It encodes CASSRQDQNTEAFF.

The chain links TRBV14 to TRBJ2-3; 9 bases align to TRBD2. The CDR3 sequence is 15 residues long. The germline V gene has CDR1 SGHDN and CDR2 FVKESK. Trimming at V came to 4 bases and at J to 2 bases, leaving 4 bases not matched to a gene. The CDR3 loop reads CASSRLAGITDTQYF. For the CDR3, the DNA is TGTGCCAGCAGCCGGCTAGCGGGAATCACAGATACGCAGTATTTT.

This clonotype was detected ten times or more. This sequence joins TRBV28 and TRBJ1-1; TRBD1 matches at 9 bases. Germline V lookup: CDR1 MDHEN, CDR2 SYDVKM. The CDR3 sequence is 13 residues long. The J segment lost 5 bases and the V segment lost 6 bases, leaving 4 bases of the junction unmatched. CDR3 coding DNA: TGTGCCAGCAGCTCAGGACAGGGGACTGAAGCTTTCTTT. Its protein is CASSSGQGTEAFF.

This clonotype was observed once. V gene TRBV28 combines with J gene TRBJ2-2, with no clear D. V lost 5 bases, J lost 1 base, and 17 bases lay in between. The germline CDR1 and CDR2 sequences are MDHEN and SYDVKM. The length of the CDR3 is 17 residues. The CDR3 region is CASSPLVQEKNTGELFF. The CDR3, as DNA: TGTGCCAGCAGTCCGCTAGTCCAGGAGAAGAACACCGGGGAGCTGTTTTTT.

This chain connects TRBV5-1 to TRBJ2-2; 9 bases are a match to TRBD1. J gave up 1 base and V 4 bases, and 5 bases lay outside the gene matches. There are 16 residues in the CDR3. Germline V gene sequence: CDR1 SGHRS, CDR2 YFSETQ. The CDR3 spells CASSAGTGMNTGELFF. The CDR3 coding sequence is TGCGCCAGCAGCGCGGGGACAGGGATGAACACCGGGGAGCTGTTTTTT.

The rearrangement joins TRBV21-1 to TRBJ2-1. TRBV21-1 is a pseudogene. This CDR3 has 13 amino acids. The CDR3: CASSKDHGDEQFF. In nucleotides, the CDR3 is TGTGCCAGCAGCAAAGATCACGGCGATGAGCAGTTCTTC.

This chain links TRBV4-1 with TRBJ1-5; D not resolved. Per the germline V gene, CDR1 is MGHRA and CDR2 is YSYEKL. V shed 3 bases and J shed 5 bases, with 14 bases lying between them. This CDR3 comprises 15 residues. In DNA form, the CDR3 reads TGCGCCAGCAGCCACGCCGGGCCTGGGGATCAGCCCCAGCATTTT. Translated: CASSHAGPGDQPQHF.

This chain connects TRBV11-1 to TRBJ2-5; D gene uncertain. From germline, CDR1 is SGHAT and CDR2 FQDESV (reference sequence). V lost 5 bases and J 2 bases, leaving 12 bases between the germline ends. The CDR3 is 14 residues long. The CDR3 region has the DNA TGTGCCAGCAGCCTAAATGTCGGGCAAGAGACCCAGTACTTC. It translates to CASSLNVGQETQYF. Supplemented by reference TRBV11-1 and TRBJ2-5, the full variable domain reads EAEVAQSPRYKITEKSQAVAFWCDPISGHATLYWYRQILGQGPELLVQFQDESVVDDSQLPKDRFSAERLKGVDSTLKIQPAELGDSAMYLCASSLNVGQETQYFGPGTRLLVL.

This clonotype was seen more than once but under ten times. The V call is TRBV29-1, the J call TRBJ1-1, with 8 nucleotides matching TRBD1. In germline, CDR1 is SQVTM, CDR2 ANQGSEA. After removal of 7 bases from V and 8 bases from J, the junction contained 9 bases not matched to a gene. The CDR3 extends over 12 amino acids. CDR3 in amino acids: CSGHQGAGEAFF. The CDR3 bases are TGCAGCGGACACCAGGGGGCAGGAGAAGCTTTCTTT.